This T cell receptor (beta chain) came from a study of blood T cells in healthy people across ages. General observations from the study: Shifts in expanded clonotypes may have been confounded by donor CMV status, which was unknown.

Of note for this clonotype: Its antigen is unknown.

A second PCR, run for about 7 to 12 cycles, used a sample-barcoded 5' primer plus a J-beta primer mix. Each single sample gave us at least 2.5 million CDR3-containing paired-end reads. MiXCR, run by TCRdb on the 5' RACE reads, gives a single entry per CDR3 protein. The table lists about 1.5 million distinct CDR3 sequences, approximately 43% of them singletons. The junction had 10 bases not matched to a gene; V was cut back by 4 bases and J by 4 bases. Germline V lookup: CDR1 DFQATT, CDR2 SNEGSKA (reference sequence). The CDR3 spans 16 residues. Roughly 10 milliliters was the volume of peripheral blood drawn from each donor.

This receptor was identified in a woman in her late teens or twenties in good health. This chain links TRBV20-1 with TRBJ2-1; the match to TRBD2 covers 10 bases. What was sequenced was blood. The DNA for the CDR3 is TGCAGTGCTAACCCGCTAGCGGGAGTGTATTACAATGAGCAGTTCTTC. Amino acid sequence: CSANPLAGVYYNEQFF.